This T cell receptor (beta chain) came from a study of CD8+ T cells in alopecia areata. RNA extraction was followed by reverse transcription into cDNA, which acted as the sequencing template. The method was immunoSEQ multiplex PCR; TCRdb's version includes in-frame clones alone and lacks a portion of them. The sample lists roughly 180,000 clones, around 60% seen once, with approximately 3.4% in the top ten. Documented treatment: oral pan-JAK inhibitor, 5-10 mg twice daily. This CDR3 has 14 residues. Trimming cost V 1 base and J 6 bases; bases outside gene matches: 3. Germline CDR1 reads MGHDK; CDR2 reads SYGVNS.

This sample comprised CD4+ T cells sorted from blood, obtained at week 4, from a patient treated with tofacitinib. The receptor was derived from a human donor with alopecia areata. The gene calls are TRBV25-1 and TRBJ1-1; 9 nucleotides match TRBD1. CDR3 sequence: CASSEWDRAAEAFF. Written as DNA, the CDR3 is TGTGCCAGCAGTGAATGGGACAGGGCTGCTGAAGCTTTCTTT.